The clone carrying this T cell receptor (beta chain) was observed a few times. What it recognizes is unknown. This specimen belongs to a study of CD8+CD57+ T cells in acquired aplastic anemia. Study in general: Each DNA sample taken from sorted CD4+ and CD8+ cells came to about 3.2 ug on average. Among healthy donors, CD4+ cells averaged roughly 11 million reads. Whole-study results and caveats: Significant differences in CD8+ Simpson's diversity were not observed between patients and controls. The study identified almost 30 CD8+ CDR3 sequences shared by patients and controls.

Profiling of TCR beta VDJ combinations and CDR3 sequences used genomic DNA as template. TCRdb processed the reads anew with MiXCR; each CDR3 protein has one entry. The repertoire holds about 70,000 distinct CDR3 sequences, around half seen once, with about 8% in the top ten. The source material was sorted CD4+, CD8+, or CD8+CD57+ T cells (not recorded which) from PBMCs. The clonotype comes from a human donor in good health, serving as a control.

In DNA form, the CDR3 reads TGTGCCAGTAGTATAGGCCTACGACGGGAAGCTTTCTTT. Its protein is CASSIGLRREAFF. The chain joins TRBV19 to TRBJ1-1; D is ambiguous. Germline V lookup: CDR1 LNHDA, CDR2 SQIVND (reference sequence). The germline V and J ends were trimmed by 1 base and 8 bases, with 11 bases remaining between them. The CDR3 extends over 13 amino acids.